A single sample is the source of the 10 T cell receptor beta chains below, sequenced in a study of response to subunit inactivated influenza vaccine. MiXCR was run by TCRdb on the RT-PCR reads, yielding one entry per CDR3 protein. The data contain around 650,000 distinct CDR3 sequences, about 15% of them singletons. The sample here was PBMCs from blood, taken roughly 12 days after vaccination. The receptors originated from a man aged 45-60 years who received an inactivated influenza vaccine.

This chain links TRBV7-2 with TRBJ2-7, with D maybe TRBD1 (5 bases). Per germline, CDR1 SGHTA and CDR2 FQGNSA. This CDR3 is built from 14 residues. The V end lost 4 bases, the J end lost 4 bases, and 14 bases lay between the germline ends. CDR3 loop: CASSSSSGPYEQYF. The CDR3 DNA reads as TGTGCCAGCAGCTCTTCGTCAGGGCCTTACGAGCAGTACTTC.

This rearrangement joins TRBV10-3 to TRBJ2-3, with 10 bases lining up with TRBD2. The CDR3 runs to 16 residues. CDR1 is ENHRY and CDR2 is SYGVKD in the germline V gene. J was trimmed by 2 bases and V by 0 bases; bases with no gene match: 2. Written as DNA, the CDR3 is TGTGCCATCAGTGAGTCAAGCGGGGGGGTCACAGATACGCAGTATTTT. Protein product: CAISESSGGVTDTQYF.

The chain has TRBV5-5 and TRBJ1-2, with D possibly being TRBD1 (6 bases). The CDR3 is made up of 15 amino acids. Trimming cost V 0 bases and J 5 bases, with 14 bases left between them. Germline values: CDR1 SGHKS, CDR2 YYEKEE (reference sequence). The CDR3 DNA reads as TGTGCCAGCAGCTTGGCGTCAGGGGCTAGATATGGCTACACCTTC. It is translated as CASSLASGARYGYTF.

This clonotype was found a few times. The CDR3 DNA sequence: TGTGCCAGCAGCTTGGAGGCCGGGACAGGGACGGCCGGGGAGCTGTTTTTT. Translated, it gives CASSLEAGTGTAGELFF. This chain joins TRBV5-6 and TRBJ2-2; 9 bases align to TRBD1. Germline loops: CDR1 SGHDT, CDR2 YYEEEE. The CDR3 covers 17 residues. J gave up 6 bases and V 0 bases, and 9 bases lay outside the gene matches.

The chain uses TRBV28 and TRBJ2-2; the D call may be TRBD1 or TRBD2 (6 bases each). V was cut by 3 bases and J by 6 bases, with 14 bases left in between. CDR1 and CDR2 (germline): MDHEN, SYDVKM. This CDR3 comprises 15 residues. CDR3 loop: CASSFNGGASGELFF. In DNA form, the CDR3 reads TGTGCCAGCAGTTTCAACGGGGGCGCATCCGGGGAGCTGTTTTTT.

The rearrangement links TRBV11-2 to TRBJ2-7; 12 bases map to TRBD2. Germline assignment: CDR1 SGHAT and CDR2 FQNNGV. The CDR3 loop spans 14 amino acids. The V gene end was trimmed by 9 bases and the J gene end by 7 bases; junction bases not matched to a gene: 10. CDR3 residues: CASGRLAGAREQYF. In DNA, the CDR3 is TGTGCCAGTGGGCGACTAGCGGGAGCCAGGGAGCAGTACTTC.

The chain is built from TRBV14 and TRBJ2-1, with 9 bases aligning to TRBD2. The ends lost 5 bases at V and 4 bases at J; junction bases unmatched: 6. The CDR3 length is 15 residues. CDR1 SGHDN and CDR2 FVKESK come from the germline V gene. CDR3 sequence (DNA): TGTGCCAGCAGCGTTTTAGCGGGAGTGTACAATGAGCAGTTCTTC. Translating gives CASSVLAGVYNEQFF.

V usage is TRBV24-1 and J usage is TRBJ1-5; 7 nucleotides agree with TRBD1. Per the germline V gene, CDR1 is KGHDR and CDR2 is SFDVKD. The J segment lost 6 bases and the V segment lost 7 bases, leaving 5 bases of the junction unmatched. The CDR3 is 13 residues long. The CDR3 coding sequence is TGTGCCACCAGCACGGGACAGCGTCAGCCCCAGCATTTT. Protein sequence: CATSTGQRQPQHF.

The sample holds a few counts of this clonotype. The chain couples TRBV3-1 to TRBJ2-6, with 11 bases aligning to TRBD2. J was trimmed by 2 bases and V by 1 base; bases with no gene match: 10. CDR3 size: 20 residues. Germline V gene sequence: CDR1 LGHDT, CDR2 YNNKEL (reference sequence). The DNA of the CDR3 is TGTGCCAGCAGCCAAGTCACTAGCGGGGGTAGTCTGGCTGGGGCCAACGTCCTGACTTTC. This codes for CASSQVTSGGSLAGANVLTF.

This clonotype occurred many times. CDR3 residues: CATSGSGWGGTGELFF. CDR3 nucleotide sequence: TGTGCCACCAGCGGTAGCGGGTGGGGGGGCACCGGGGAGCTGTTTTTT. The chain combines TRBV15 with TRBJ2-2; TRBD2 matches at 7 bases. The ends lost 5 bases at V and 4 bases at J; junction bases unmatched: 10. The CDR3 totals 16 residues. Germline CDR1 LNHNV, CDR2 YYDKDF (reference sequence).